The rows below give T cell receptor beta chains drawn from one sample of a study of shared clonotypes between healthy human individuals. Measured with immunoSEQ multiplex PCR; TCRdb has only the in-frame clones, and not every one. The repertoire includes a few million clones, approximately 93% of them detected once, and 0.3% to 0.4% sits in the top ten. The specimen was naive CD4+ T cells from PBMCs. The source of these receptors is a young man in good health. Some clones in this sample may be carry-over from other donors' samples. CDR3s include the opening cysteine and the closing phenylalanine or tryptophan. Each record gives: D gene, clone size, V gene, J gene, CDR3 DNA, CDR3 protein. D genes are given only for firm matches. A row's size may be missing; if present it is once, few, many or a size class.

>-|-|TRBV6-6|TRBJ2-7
TGTGCCAGCAGTTCCCGGTTTGTCGGCTCCTACGAGCAGTACTTC
CASSSRFVGSYEQYF
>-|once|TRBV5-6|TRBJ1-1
TGTGCCAGCAGCTTGGAGGGGAGGCGGAACACTGAAGCTTTCTTT
CASSLEGRRNTEAFF
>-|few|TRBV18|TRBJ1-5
TGTGCCAGCTCACCACAGGACAATCAGCCCCAGCATTTT
CASSPQDNQPQHF
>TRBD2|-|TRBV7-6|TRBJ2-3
TGTGCCAGCAGCTTGGGACTAGCGGGCACAGATACGCAGTATTTT
CASSLGLAGTDTQYF
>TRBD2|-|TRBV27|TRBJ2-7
TGTGCCAGCCGTCGGGCGGGGGCCTACGAGCAGTACTTC
CASRRAGAYEQYF
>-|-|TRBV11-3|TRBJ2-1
TGTGCCAGCAGCTTATTGGGGTTGCCGGATGAGCAGTTCTTC
CASSLLGLPDEQFF
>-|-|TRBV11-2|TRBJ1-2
TGTGCCAGCAGCTTAGTGTCGGGCTATGGCTACACCTTC
CASSLVSGYGYTF
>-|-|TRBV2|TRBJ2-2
TGTGCCACCGGGGCGACTAACACCGGGGAGCTGTTTTTT
CATGATNTGELFF
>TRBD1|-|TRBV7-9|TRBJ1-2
TGTGCCAGCAGTAGGACAGGAGGAGATGGCTACACCTTC
CASSRTGGDGYTF
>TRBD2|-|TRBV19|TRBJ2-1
TGTGCCAGTAGTATAGGGTTCCCAGCGGGAGGACCAGGTGAGCAGTTCTTC
CASSIGFPAGGPGEQFF
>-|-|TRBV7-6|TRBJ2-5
TGTGCCAGCACGCGACAGAGCCAAGAGACCCAGTACTTC
CASTRQSQETQYF
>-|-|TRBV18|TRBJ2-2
TGTGCCAGCTCACCACCGGTGGACAGCTCCAAGACGGAGGACACCGGGGAGCTGTTTTTT
CASSPPVDSSKTEDTGELFF
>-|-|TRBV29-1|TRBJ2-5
TGCAGCGTTGAATCTACGGAGACCCAGTACTTC
CSVESTETQYF
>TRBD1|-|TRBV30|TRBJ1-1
TGTGCCTGGAGTAGGCGGGCCCGACAGGGGGCAGCTTTCTTT
CAWSRRARQGAAFF
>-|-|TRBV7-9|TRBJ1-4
TGTGCCAGCAGCTTAGCGGTCCCGGTTAGGGAAAAACTGTTTTTT
CASSLAVPVREKLFF
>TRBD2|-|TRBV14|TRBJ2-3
TGTGCCAGCAGCCAAATCGGGAGGCTCGCAGATACGCAGTATTTT
CASSQIGRLADTQYF
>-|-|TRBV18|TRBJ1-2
TGTGCCAGCTCACCACTAGACGTCCGGGCTGGCTACACCTTC
CASSPLDVRAGYTF